Below are 11 T cell receptor beta chains sequenced from a single sample in a study of blood T cell repertoires in COVID-19. Here immunoSEQ multiplex PCR was the method, and the copy in TCRdb shows in-frame clones only, minus some. This table holds around 100,000 clones, 86% found once. Sequenced input: peripheral blood. The receptors originated from a man older than 75 with acute or convalescent COVID-19.

The chain recombines TRBV19 with TRBJ2-2; tentative D call: TRBD1 (6 bases). Germline V CDR1 and CDR2: LNHDA, SQIVND (reference sequence). V shed 6 bases and J shed 7 bases, with 15 bases lying between them. This CDR3 is built from 14 residues. CDR3 DNA sequence: TGTGCCAGTAGCCCGAGGGGGTTCGGCGGGGAGCTGTTTTTT. Protein product: CASSPRGFGGELFF.

In nucleotides, the CDR3 is TGTGCCAGTAGTCTACGCCAATCGTCCTACGAGCAGTACTTC. Its protein is CASSLRQSSYEQYF. The chain employs TRBV19 and TRBJ2-7, with D unclear. There are 14 residues in the CDR3. Per the germline V gene, CDR1 is LNHDA and CDR2 is SQIVND (reference sequence). V was trimmed by 5 bases and J by 1 base, leaving 12 bases between them.

This clone has a single count. The chain has TRBV5-1 and TRBJ2-3; TRBD1 agrees at 10 bases. V trimming: 2 bases; J trimming: 2 bases; junction bases outside the gene matches: 5. Germline values: CDR1 SGHRS, CDR2 YFSETQ. The CDR3 loop spans 16 amino acids. The CDR3 reads CASSLGTGAHTDTQYF. DNA for the CDR3: TGCGCCAGCAGCTTAGGGACAGGGGCACACACAGATACGCAGTATTTT.

A single count supports this clone. The chain combines TRBV5-4 with TRBJ1-1; possibly TRBD1 for D (6 bases). Germline CDR1 reads SGHNT; CDR2 reads YYREEE (reference sequence). V dropped 3 bases and J dropped 6 bases, with 15 bases sitting between them. The CDR3 is 14 amino acids. The CDR3 sequence is CASSSQGVSAEAFF. The CDR3 DNA reads TGTGCCAGCAGCTCACAGGGAGTGAGCGCTGAAGCTTTCTTT.

This sequence joins TRBV29-1 and TRBJ2-5; weak D call: TRBD2 (5 bases). Germline V gene sequence: CDR1 SQVTM, CDR2 ANQGSEA. The length of the CDR3 is 11 residues. The V end was cut by 7 bases, the J end by 3 bases, with 9 bases between. The CDR3 reads CSAGYEETQYF. The CDR3 bases are TGCAGCGCGGGATATGAAGAGACCCAGTACTTC.

This sequence joins TRBV14 and TRBJ2-7, with TRBD1 identical over 8 bases. The trim removed 0 bases at V and 0 bases at J, leaving 4 bases unmatched. Germline CDR1 is SGHDN and CDR2 is FVKESK. This CDR3 comprises 16 residues. CDR3 nucleotides: TGTGCCAGCAGCCAAGAGGGACAGGTTCGCTCCTACGAGCAGTACTTC. This sequence encodes CASSQEGQVRSYEQYF.

This clone appeared once. The chain couples TRBV11-2 to TRBJ1-5, with D maybe TRBD1 (5 bases). Germline CDR1 reads SGHAT; CDR2 reads FQNNGV. The CDR3 sequence is 18 residues long. V shed 1 base and J shed 3 bases, with 19 bases lying between them. The CDR3 loop is CASSLGIGMTANNQPQHF. The CDR3 DNA is TGTGCCAGCAGCTTAGGGATAGGGATGACAGCCAACAATCAGCCCCAGCATTTT.

The genes are TRBV14 and TRBJ2-2; 8 nucleotides align to TRBD2. V lost 0 bases to trimming and J lost 6 bases; unmatched junction nucleotides: 6. The CDR3 loop spans 16 amino acids. The germline gives CDR1 SGHDN, CDR2 FVKESK. The CDR3 region is CASSQDQLAAAGELFF. The CDR3 DNA sequence: TGTGCCAGCAGCCAAGATCAACTAGCGGCGGCCGGGGAGCTGTTTTTT. Looking up the rest from reference TRBV14 and TRBJ2-2 gives the full variable domain: EAGVTQFPSHSVIEKGQTVTLRCDPISGHDNLYWYRRVMGKEIKFLLHFVKESKQDESGMPNNRFLAERTGGTYSTLKVQPAELEDSGVYFCASSQDQLAAAGELFFGEGSRLTVL.

The V gene is TRBV2, the J gene TRBJ1-2; D not certain. The CDR3 runs 14 residues. The germline gives CDR1 SNHLY, CDR2 FYNNEI. Deletions cut 2 bases from V and 4 bases from J, with 11 bases between. The CDR3 spells CASSENEASYGYTF. The CDR3 bases are TGTGCCAGCAGTGAAAATGAGGCCTCCTATGGCTACACCTTC.

This rearrangement joins TRBV27 to TRBJ2-2; 7 positions agree with TRBD1. Germline lookup yields CDR1 MNHEY and CDR2 SMNVEV (reference sequence). CDR3 length: 18 residues. Trimming took 5 bases from V and 2 from J; bases not matched to a gene: 14. The CDR3 here is CASSPSGTGEINTGELFF. The CDR3 coding sequence is TGTGCCAGCAGTCCGTCAGGCACAGGGGAGATTAACACCGGGGAGCTGTTTTTT.

This chain connects TRBV28 to TRBJ1-6, with 8 bases lining up with TRBD1. The germline gives CDR1 MDHEN, CDR2 SYDVKM. V trimming: 3 bases; J trimming: 7 bases; junction bases outside the gene matches: 2. The CDR3 is 14 amino acids. The CDR3 spells CASSLRQGNSPLHF. CDR3 nucleotide sequence: TGTGCCAGCAGTTTGAGACAGGGGAATTCACCCCTCCACTTT.